This TCR beta chain comes out of a study of blood T cell repertoires in COVID-19. Looking at the study overall: Acute-phase and convalescent COVID-19 samples originated in the United States, Italy and Spain. Sources were T cells, B-cell-depleted T cells, or PBMCs; the material itself was cDNA or gDNA.

Clinical history as reported by participants underpinned cohort assignment. Recovered status applied to Cohort 3 donors who had two consecutive negative PCRs. It also applied to those with clearance or with symptom resolution. The data were produced by immunoSEQ multiplex PCR, yet TCRdb's version contains in-frame clones alone and is incomplete. Seen here are about 190,000 clones, roughly 86% observed once, and the top ten hold about 9.6%. Trimming removed 6 bases at V and 4 bases at J, with 15 bases between. Germline V gene sequence: CDR1 MDHEN, CDR2 SYDVKM. The CDR3 extends over 14 amino acids. This clonotype was obtained from a woman in her twenties or thirties who had recovered from COVID-19. Source material: PBMCs or T cells enriched from blood (not recorded which). The chain is built from TRBV28 and TRBJ1-2; possibly TRBD1 for D (5 bases). CDR3 sequence: CASSPPQGGYGYTF. CDR3 coding DNA: TGTGCCAGCAGCCCCCCGCAGGGCGGCTATGGCTACACCTTC.